This T cell receptor beta chain was sequenced for a study of T cell clones after liver transplantation. Whole-study context: In this trial, immunosuppression withdrawal was attempted within 2 years of liver transplant. Findings and limits, study-wide: Migration into the graft, not deletion, may explain lost graft donor-reactive T cells.

This clone was found a few times. What it recognizes is unknown. Data came from immunoSEQ multiplex PCR; TCRdb stores just in-frame clones and leaves some out. The data hold tens of thousands of clones, with 60% to 80% observed a single time. Germline V gene data show CDR1 as LNHDA and CDR2 as SQIVND (reference sequence). This CDR3 has 14 amino acids. The trim removed 11 bases at V and 4 bases at J, leaving 10 bases unmatched. The chain employs TRBV19 and TRBJ1-3; 8 nucleotides align to TRBD1. This specimen consisted of CD4+ T cells from blood, obtained at the 22-month timepoint. This clonotype was sampled from a human patient who received a liver transplant. Some T cells may be the graft donor's. CDR3 DNA sequence: TGTGCCGAAGGTGGACAGGGAACGGGAAACACCATATATTTT. It encodes CAEGGQGTGNTIYF.